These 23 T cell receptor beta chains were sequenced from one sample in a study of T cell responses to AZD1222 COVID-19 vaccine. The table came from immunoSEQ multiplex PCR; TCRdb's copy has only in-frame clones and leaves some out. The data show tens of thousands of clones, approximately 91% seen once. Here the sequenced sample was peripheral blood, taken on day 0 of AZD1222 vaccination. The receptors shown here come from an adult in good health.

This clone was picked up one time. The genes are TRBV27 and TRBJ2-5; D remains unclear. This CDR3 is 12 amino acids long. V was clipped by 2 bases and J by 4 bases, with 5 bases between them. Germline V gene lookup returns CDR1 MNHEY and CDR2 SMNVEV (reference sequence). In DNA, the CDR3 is TGTGCCAGCAGTTTAACGGGAGAGACCCAGTACTTC. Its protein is CASSLTGETQYF.

The CDR3 here is CAVQGSGNTIYF. DNA of the CDR3: TGTGCCGTCCAGGGCTCTGGAAACACCATATATTTT. The V call is TRBV6-6, the J call TRBJ1-3; tentative D call: TRBD1 (5 bases). This CDR3 comprises 12 residues. The germline V gene encodes CDR1 MNHNY and CDR2 SVGAGI (reference sequence). Deletions cut 11 bases from V and 0 bases from J, with 8 bases between.

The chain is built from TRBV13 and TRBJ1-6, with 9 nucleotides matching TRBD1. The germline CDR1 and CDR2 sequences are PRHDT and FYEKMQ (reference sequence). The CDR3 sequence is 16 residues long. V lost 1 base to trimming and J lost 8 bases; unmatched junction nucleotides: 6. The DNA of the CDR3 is TGTGCCAGCAGCTTAGCCACGGACAGGGGTGATTCACCCCTCCACTTT. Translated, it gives CASSLATDRGDSPLHF.

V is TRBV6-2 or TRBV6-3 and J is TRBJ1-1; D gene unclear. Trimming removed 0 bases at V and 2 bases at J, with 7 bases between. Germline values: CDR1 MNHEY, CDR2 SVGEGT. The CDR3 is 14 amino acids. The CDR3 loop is CASSYSGYNTEAFF. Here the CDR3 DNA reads TGTGCCAGCAGTTACTCAGGGTATAACACTGAAGCTTTCTTT.

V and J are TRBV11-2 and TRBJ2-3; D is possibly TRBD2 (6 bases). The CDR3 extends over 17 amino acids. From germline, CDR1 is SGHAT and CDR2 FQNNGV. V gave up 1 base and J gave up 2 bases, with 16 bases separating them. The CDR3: CASSLAGTRLLTDTQYF. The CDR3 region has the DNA TGTGCCAGCAGCTTAGCCGGGACTCGCCTACTCACAGATACGCAGTATTTT.

The CDR3 DNA follows: TGTGCCAGCTCACCCCCCAAGGGCAGTGCGGACTATGGCTACACCTTC. It translates to CASSPPKGSADYGYTF. V is TRBV18 and J is TRBJ1-2; D is unclear. In germline, CDR1 is KGHSH, CDR2 LQKENI. This CDR3 is 16 amino acids long. Trimming took off 3 bases at V and 3 bases at J, with 17 bases between the two ends.

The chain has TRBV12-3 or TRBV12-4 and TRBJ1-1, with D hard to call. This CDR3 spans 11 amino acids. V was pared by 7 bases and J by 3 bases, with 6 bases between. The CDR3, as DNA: TGTGCCAGCATGGGGTACACTGAAGCTTTCTTT. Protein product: CASMGYTEAFF.

CDR3 region: CSVRDRGAQETQYF. For the CDR3, the DNA is TGCAGCGTCCGGGACAGGGGAGCCCAAGAGACCCAGTACTTC. The rearrangement joins TRBV29-1 to TRBJ2-5; the match to TRBD1 covers 10 bases. The J segment lost 1 base and the V segment lost 6 bases, leaving 5 bases of the junction unmatched. The germline gives CDR1 SQVTM, CDR2 ANQGSEA. The length of the CDR3 is 14 residues.

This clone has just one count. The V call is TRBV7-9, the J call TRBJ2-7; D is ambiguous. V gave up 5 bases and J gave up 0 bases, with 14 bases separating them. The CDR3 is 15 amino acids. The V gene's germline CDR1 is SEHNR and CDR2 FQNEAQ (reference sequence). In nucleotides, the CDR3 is TGTGCCAGCAGCCCCAGATATGATCCCTCCTACGAGCAGTACTTC. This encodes CASSPRYDPSYEQYF.

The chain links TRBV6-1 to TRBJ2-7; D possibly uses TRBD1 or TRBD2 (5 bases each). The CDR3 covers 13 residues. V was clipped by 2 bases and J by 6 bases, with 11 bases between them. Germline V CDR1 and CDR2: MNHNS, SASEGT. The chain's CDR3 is CASSERGAAEQYF. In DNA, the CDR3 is TGTGCCAGCAGTGAAAGAGGGGCCGCCGAGCAGTACTTC.

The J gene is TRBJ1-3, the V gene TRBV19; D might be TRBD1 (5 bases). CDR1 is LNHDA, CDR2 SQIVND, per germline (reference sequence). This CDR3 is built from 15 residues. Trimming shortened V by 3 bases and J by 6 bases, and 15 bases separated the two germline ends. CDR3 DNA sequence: TGTGCCAGTAGTATGGAGGGGATCGCAATAAACACCATATATTTT. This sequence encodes CASSMEGIAINTIYF.

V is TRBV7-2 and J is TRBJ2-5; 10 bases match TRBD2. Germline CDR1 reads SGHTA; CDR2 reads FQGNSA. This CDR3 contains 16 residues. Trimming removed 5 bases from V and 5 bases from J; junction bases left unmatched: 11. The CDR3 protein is CASSLQRGGSGETQYF. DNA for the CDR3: TGTGCCAGCAGCCTTCAGCGGGGGGGCTCAGGGGAGACCCAGTACTTC.

The DNA of the CDR3 is TGCGCCAGCAGCTATGACAGTCCTCAAGAGACCCAGTACTTC. Translated, it gives CASSYDSPQETQYF. The V call is TRBV5-1, the J call TRBJ2-5; possibly TRBD1 for D (5 bases). The V end lost 3 bases, the J end lost 2 bases, and 11 bases lay between the germline ends. The CDR3 has 14 amino acids. Germline-derived CDR1 and CDR2 are SGHRS and YFSETQ. Supplemented by reference TRBV5-1 and TRBJ2-5, the full variable domain reads KAGVTQTPRYLIKTRGQQVTLSCSPISGHRSVSWYQQTPGQGLQFLFEYFSETQRNKGNFPGRFSGRQFSNSRSEMNVSTLELGDSALYLCASSYDSPQETQYFGPGTRLLVL.

CDR3 loop: CASRRDSPNEQFF. In nucleotides, the CDR3 is TGTGCCAGCAGGAGGGACTCGCCAAATGAGCAGTTCTTC. This chain uses TRBV12-3 or TRBV12-4 with TRBJ2-1; the D gene is possibly TRBD2 (6 bases). The V end was cut by 6 bases, the J end by 7 bases, with 13 bases between. The CDR3 runs to 13 residues.

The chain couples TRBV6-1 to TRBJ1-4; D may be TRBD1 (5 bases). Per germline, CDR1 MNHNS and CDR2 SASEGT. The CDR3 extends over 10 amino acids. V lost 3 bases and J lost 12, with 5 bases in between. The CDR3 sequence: CASSEGELFF. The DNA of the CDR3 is TGTGCCAGCAGTGAGGGGGAACTGTTTTTT.

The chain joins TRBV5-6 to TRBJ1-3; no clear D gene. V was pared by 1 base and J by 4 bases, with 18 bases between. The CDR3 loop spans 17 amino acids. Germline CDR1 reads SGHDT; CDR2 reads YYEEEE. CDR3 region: CASSLSGGGKSGNTIYF. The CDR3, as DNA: TGTGCCAGCAGCTTGTCTGGAGGAGGAAAATCCGGAAACACCATATATTTT.

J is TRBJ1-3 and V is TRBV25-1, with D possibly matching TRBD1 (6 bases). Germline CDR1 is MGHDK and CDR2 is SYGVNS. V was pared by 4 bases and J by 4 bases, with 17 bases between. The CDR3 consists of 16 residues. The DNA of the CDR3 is TGTGCCAGCAGTGGTCCGACCCCAGGGGTCGGAAACACCATATATTTT. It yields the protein CASSGPTPGVGNTIYF.

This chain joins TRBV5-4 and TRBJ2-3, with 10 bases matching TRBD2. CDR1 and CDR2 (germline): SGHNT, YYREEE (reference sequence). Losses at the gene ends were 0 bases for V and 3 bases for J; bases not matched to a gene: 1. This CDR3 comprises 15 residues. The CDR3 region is CASSLGGLATDTQYF. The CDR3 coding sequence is TGTGCCAGCAGCTTGGGGGGACTAGCGACAGATACGCAGTATTTT.

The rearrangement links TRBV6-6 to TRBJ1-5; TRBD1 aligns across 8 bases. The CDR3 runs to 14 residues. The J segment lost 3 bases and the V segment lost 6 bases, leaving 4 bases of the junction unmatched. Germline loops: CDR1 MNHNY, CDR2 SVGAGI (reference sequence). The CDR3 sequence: CASRWTGLNQPQHF. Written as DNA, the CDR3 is TGTGCCAGCAGATGGACAGGGCTCAATCAGCCCCAGCATTTT.

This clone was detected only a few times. The CDR3 bases are TGTGCCAGCAGCCACGGGGGAGCGCCTAACTCCTACAATGAGCAGTTCTTC. Translating it yields CASSHGGAPNSYNEQFF. The chain combines TRBV7-8 with TRBJ2-1; D is possibly TRBD2 (6 bases). This CDR3 has 17 amino acids. Germline V CDR1 and CDR2: SGHVS, FQNEAQ. Trimming removed 5 bases at V and 0 bases at J, with 17 bases between. The variable domain in full, with the rest retrieved from reference TRBV7-8 and TRBJ2-1, is GAGVSQSPRYKVAKRGQDVALRCDPISGHVSLFWYQQALGQGPEFLTYFQNEAQLDKSGLPSDRFFAERPEGSVSTLKIQRTQQEDSAVYLCASSHGGAPNSYNEQFFGPGTRLTVL.

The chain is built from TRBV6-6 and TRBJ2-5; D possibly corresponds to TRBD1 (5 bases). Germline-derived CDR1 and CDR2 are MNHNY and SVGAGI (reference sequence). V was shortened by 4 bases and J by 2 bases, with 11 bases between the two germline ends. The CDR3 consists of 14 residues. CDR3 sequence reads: CASSSPGFQETQYF. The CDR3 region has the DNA TGTGCCAGCAGTTCGCCAGGGTTTCAAGAGACCCAGTACTTC.

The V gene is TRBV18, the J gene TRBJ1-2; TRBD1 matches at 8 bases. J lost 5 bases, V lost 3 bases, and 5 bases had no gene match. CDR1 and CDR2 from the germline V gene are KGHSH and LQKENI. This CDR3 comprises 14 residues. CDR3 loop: CASSPDTGGYGYTF. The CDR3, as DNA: TGTGCCAGCTCACCTGACACAGGGGGGTATGGCTACACCTTC. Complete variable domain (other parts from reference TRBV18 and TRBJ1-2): NAGVMQNPRHLVRRRGQEARLRCSPMKGHSHVYWYRQLPEEGLKFMVYLQKENIIDESGMPKERFSAEFPKEGPSILRIQQVVRGDSAAYFCASSPDTGGYGYTFGSGTRLTVV.

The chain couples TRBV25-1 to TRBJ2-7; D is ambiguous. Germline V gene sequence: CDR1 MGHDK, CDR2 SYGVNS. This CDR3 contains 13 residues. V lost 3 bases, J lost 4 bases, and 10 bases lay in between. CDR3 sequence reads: CASSDPPRYEQYF. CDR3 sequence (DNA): TGTGCCAGCAGTGACCCCCCCAGGTACGAGCAGTACTTC.